Listed here are 7 T cell receptor beta chains from one sample, sequenced in a study of cytomegalovirus exposure and HLA in healthy donors. Profiled with immunoSEQ multiplex PCR; TCRdb holds only in-frame clones, not every one. The sample yields a few hundred thousand clones, approximately 88% seen once. Sequenced: PBMCs. These receptors originate from a woman in her 30s in good health and CMV-seropositive.

V gene TRBV14 combines with J gene TRBJ2-1; possible D gene TRBD2, 5 bases. The CDR3 extends over 14 amino acids. Germline CDR1 SGHDN, CDR2 FVKESK. Trimming left V 7 bases short and J 3 bases short, with 13 bases between. Here the CDR3 DNA reads TGTGCCAGCAATTCTCTTGGGAGCTACAATGAGCAGTTCTTC. This gives the protein CASNSLGSYNEQFF.

The V and J genes are TRBV27 and TRBJ2-1; D is unresolved. Germline V lookup: CDR1 MNHEY, CDR2 SMNVEV (reference sequence). The ends were cut back, 3 bases at V and 9 bases at J, with 3 bases in the middle. The CDR3 covers 10 residues. CDR3 in amino acids: CASSFPEQFF. The CDR3 nucleotides are TGTGCCAGCAGTTTCCCTGAGCAGTTCTTC.

The chain is built from TRBV2 and TRBJ1-2, with no clear D. Germline CDR1 reads SNHLY; CDR2 reads FYNNEI. V shed 8 bases and J shed 3 bases, with 16 bases lying between them. This CDR3 is 14 amino acids long. The CDR3: CASGALRADYGYTF. In DNA form, the CDR3 reads TGTGCCAGCGGAGCCCTAAGAGCCGACTATGGCTACACCTTC.

This clone was counted a single time. V is TRBV2 and J is TRBJ2-1; 11 nucleotides match TRBD2. With 1 base clipped from V and 7 bases from J, the junction kept 3 bases outside the gene matches. The CDR3 spans 15 residues. From germline, CDR1 is SNHLY and CDR2 FYNNEI. Here the CDR3 DNA reads TGTGCCAGCAGTGAAGTAGCGGGAGGGCCTAATGAGCAGTTCTTC. This gives the protein CASSEVAGGPNEQFF.

The chain is built from TRBV7-2 and TRBJ1-2; a weak D match, TRBD1 (5 bases). In germline, CDR1 is SGHTA, CDR2 FQGNSA. There are 13 residues in the CDR3. V gave up 5 bases and J gave up 4 bases, with 11 bases separating them. CDR3 protein: CASSPAGVYGYTF. The CDR3 bases are TGTGCCAGCAGCCCGGCGGGGGTCTATGGCTACACCTTC.

The chain employs TRBV27 and TRBJ1-5; the D is unclear. The CDR3 consists of 14 residues. V was pared by 2 bases and J by 4 bases, with 9 bases between. The germline CDR1 and CDR2 sequences are MNHEY and SMNVEV (reference sequence). CDR3 in DNA: TGTGCCAGCAGTTTAACTTCGGAAAATCAGCCCCAGCATTTT. It codes for CASSLTSENQPQHF.

The chain joins TRBV27 to TRBJ2-2, with 13 bases matching TRBD2. Germline loops: CDR1 MNHEY, CDR2 SMNVEV (reference sequence). The CDR3 runs 16 residues. V shed 10 bases, J shed 7 bases, and the junction held 12 bases outside the gene matches. The CDR3 is CATRTSGSMKNGELFF. The CDR3 DNA reads TGTGCCACAAGGACTAGCGGGAGTATGAAGAACGGGGAGCTGTTTTTT.